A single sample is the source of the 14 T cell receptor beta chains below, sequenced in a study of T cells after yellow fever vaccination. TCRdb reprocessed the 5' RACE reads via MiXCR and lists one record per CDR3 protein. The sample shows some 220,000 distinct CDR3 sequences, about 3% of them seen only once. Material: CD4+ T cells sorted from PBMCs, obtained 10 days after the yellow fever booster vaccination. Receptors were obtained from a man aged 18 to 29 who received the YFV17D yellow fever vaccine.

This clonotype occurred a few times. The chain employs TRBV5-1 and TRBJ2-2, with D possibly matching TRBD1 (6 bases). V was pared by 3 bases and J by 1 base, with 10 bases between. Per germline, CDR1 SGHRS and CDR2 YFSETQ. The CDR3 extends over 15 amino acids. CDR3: CASSSGAVNTGELFF. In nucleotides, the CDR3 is TGCGCCAGCAGCTCAGGGGCCGTGAACACCGGGGAGCTGTTTTTT.

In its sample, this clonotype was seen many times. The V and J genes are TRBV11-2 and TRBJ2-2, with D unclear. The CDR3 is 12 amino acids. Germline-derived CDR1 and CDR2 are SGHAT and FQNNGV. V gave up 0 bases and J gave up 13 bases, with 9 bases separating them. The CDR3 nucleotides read TGTGCCAGCAGCTTAGAACCCCTTAGGCTGTTTTTT. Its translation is CASSLEPLRLFF.

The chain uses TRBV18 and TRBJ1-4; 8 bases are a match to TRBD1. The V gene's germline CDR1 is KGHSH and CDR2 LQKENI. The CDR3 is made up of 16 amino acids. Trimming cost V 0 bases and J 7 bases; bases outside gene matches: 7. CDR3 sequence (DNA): TGTGCCAGCTCACCACCGGAGGAACAGGGGGGTGAAAAACTGTTTTTT. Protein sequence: CASSPPEEQGGEKLFF.

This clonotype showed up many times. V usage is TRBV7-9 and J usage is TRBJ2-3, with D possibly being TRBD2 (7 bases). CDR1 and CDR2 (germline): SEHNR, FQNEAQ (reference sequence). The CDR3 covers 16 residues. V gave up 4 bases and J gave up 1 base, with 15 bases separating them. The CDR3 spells CASSSGAGVRTDTQYF. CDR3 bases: TGTGCCAGCAGCTCGGGGGCGGGAGTGCGCACAGATACGCAGTATTTT.

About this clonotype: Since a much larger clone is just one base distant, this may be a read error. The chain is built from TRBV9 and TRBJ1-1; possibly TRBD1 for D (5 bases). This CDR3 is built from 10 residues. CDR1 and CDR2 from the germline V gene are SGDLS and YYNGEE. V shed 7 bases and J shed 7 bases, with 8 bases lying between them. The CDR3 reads CASGAGEAFF. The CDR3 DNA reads TGTGCCAGCGGGGCAGGTGAAGCTTTCTTT.

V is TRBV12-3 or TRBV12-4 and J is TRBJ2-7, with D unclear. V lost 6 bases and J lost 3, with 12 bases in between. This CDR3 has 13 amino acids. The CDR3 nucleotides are TGTGCCAGCAGCAACCAGGAGCTCTACGAGCAGTACTTC. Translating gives CASSNQELYEQYF.

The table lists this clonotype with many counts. The CDR3: CASSFGRTTDTQYF. The CDR3 DNA reads as TGTGCCAGCAGCTTCGGACGAACCACAGATACGCAGTATTTT. The rearrangement uses TRBV7-3 and TRBJ2-3; no firm D call. The length of the CDR3 is 14 residues. Germline CDR1 is SGHTA and CDR2 is FQGTGA. V lost 3 bases to trimming and J lost 2 bases, with 9 bases between them.

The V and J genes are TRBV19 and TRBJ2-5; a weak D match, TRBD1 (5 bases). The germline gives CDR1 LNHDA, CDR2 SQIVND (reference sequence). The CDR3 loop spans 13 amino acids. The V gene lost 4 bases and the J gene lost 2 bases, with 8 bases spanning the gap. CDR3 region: CASSRNRQETQYF. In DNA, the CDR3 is TGTGCCAGTAGTAGGAACAGGCAAGAGACCCAGTACTTC. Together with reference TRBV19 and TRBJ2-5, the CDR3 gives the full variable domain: DGGITQSPKYLFRKEGQNVTLSCEQNLNHDAMYWYRQDPGQGLRLIYYSQIVNDFQKGDIAEGYSVSREKKESFPLTVTSAQKNPTAFYLCASSRNRQETQYFGPGTRLLVL.

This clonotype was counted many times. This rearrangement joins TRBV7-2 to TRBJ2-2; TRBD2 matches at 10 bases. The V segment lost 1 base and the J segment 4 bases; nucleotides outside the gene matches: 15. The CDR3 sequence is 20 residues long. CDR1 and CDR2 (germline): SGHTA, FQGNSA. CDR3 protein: CASSLGGRWERGGVTGELFF. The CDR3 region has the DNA TGTGCCAGCAGCTTAGGGGGGCGCTGGGAGCGGGGGGGCGTCACCGGGGAGCTGTTTTTT.

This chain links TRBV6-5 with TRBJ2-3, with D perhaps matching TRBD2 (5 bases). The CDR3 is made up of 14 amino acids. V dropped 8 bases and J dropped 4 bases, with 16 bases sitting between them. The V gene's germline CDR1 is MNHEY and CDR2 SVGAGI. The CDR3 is CASRRVPHADTQYF. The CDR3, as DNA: TGTGCCAGCCGGCGGGTCCCACACGCAGATACGCAGTATTTT.

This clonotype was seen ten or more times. CDR3 amino acids: CASSIGTINSPLHF. As DNA, the CDR3 is TGTGCCAGCAGCATCGGGACAATCAATTCACCCCTCCACTTT. The chain recombines TRBV7-2 with TRBJ1-6; maybe TRBD1 (6 bases). The V end lost 5 bases, the J end lost 7 bases, and 12 bases lay between the germline ends. The CDR3 spans 14 residues. The germline CDR1 and CDR2 sequences are SGHTA and FQGNSA. Together with reference TRBV7-2 and TRBJ1-6, the CDR3 gives the full variable domain: GAGVSQSPSNKVTEKGKDVELRCDPISGHTALYWYRQSLGQGLEFLIYFQGNSAPDKSGLPSDRFSAERTGGSVSTLTIQRTQQEDSAVYLCASSIGTINSPLHFGNGTRLTVT.

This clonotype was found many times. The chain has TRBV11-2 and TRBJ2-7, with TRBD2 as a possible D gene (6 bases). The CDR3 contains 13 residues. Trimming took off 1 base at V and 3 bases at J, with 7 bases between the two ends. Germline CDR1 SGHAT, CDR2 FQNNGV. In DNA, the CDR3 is TGTGCCAGCAGCTTAGGCGGGATCTACGAGCAGTACTTC. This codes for CASSLGGIYEQYF.

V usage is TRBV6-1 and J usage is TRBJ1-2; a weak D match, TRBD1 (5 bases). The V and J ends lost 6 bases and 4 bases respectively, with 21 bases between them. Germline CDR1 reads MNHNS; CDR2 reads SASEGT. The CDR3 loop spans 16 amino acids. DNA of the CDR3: TGTGCCAGCAGAAGGGGCCCGACTGGACAAATCTATGGCTACACCTTC. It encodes CASRRGPTGQIYGYTF.

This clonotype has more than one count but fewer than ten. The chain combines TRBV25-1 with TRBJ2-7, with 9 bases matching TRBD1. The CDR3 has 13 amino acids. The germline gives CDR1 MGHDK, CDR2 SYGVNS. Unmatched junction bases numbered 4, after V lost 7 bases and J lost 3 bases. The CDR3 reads CASNPGQGYEQYF. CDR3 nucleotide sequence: TGTGCCAGCAACCCGGGACAGGGCTACGAGCAGTACTTC.